This T cell receptor (beta chain) comes out of a study of CD8 T cells in Susac syndrome. The CDR3 sequence is 15 residues long. V shed 3 bases and J 5 bases; nucleotides not matched to a gene: 7. From germline, CDR1 is DFQATT and CDR2 SNEGSKA (reference sequence). The RNA, roughly 0.45 to 1 ug, was put through reverse transcription using random hexamers. TCRdb reprocessed the immunoSEQ multiplex PCR reads with MiXCR, giving one entry per CDR3 protein. This sample has about 130,000 distinct CDR3 sequences; roughly 80% occur once, and the top ten carry roughly 0.53%. The sample comprised CD8+ T cells from PBMCs. V usage is TRBV20-1 and J usage is TRBJ1-5; 10 bases are shared with TRBD1. This TCR derives from a human donor with multiple sclerosis. The CDR3 spells CSASRFDRGHQPQHF. CDR3 coding DNA: TGCAGTGCTAGTCGCTTCGACAGGGGGCATCAGCCCCAGCATTTT.